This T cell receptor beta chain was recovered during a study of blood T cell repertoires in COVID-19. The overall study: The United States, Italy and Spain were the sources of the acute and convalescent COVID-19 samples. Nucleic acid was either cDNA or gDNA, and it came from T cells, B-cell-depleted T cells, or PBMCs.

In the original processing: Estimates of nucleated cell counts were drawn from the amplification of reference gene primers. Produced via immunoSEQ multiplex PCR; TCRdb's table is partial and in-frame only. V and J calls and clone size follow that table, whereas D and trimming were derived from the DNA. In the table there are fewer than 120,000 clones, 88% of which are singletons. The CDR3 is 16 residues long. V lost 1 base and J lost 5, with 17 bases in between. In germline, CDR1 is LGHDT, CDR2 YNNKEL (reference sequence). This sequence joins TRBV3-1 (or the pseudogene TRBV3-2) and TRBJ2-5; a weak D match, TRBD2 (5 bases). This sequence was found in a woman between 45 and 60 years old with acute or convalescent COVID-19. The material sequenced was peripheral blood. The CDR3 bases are TGTGCCAGCAGCCAAGTCCCACCCCCTAGCCCGGAGACCCAGTACTTC. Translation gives CASSQVPPPSPETQYF.